This T cell receptor (beta chain) originates from a study of cytomegalovirus exposure and HLA in healthy donors. A few counts support this clone. Its antigen is still unknown. This CDR3 has 14 amino acids. Germline CDR1 is LNHDA and CDR2 is SQIVND (reference sequence). Trimming left V 5 bases short and J 4 bases short, with 15 bases between. Vbeta (60) and Jbeta (13) primers were used in the PCR. Some clones are missing from TCRdb's copy, which holds only in-frame ones; the method was immunoSEQ multiplex PCR. Among around 150,000 clones listed, more than 60% were seen once. Study-wide findings and caveats: Cytomegalovirus-associated status was assigned to 164 TCR beta chains. Productive rates of about 90% or about 30% were seen for most TCR beta V segments in an earlier analysis.

The material sequenced was PBMCs. The clonotype originates from a man aged 25-45 years in good health and CMV-seropositive. The chain has TRBV19 and TRBJ2-7; perhaps TRBD1 as D (6 bases). The CDR3: CASSVRAGTYEQYF. In DNA, the CDR3 is TGTGCCAGTAGTGTTCGGGCAGGGACATACGAGCAGTACTTC.